The clone carrying this TCR beta chain was observed a handful of times. Its antigen is unknown. The CDR3 loop spans 15 amino acids. Germline-derived CDR1 and CDR2 are SGHNT and YENEEA. The V end lost 3 bases, the J end lost 5 bases, and 15 bases lay between the germline ends. Investigators took adjacent lung free of atypia at least 2 cm from the tumor margin. These data are taken from a study of T cells in localized non-small cell lung cancer. Notes on the study in general: The appearance of a median 57 of the top 100 tumor clones was seen in adjacent lung. A higher density of T cells in blood coincided with extended overall survival. Highest T cell clonality was seen in uninvolved adjacent lung, surpassing that measured in tumor.

Generated by immunoSEQ multiplex PCR, the TCRdb table keeps only in-frame clones and is missing some. The sample shows about 1,300 clones, over 20% of them seen only once. The clonotype comes from a woman aged 40-75 years with stage II lung adenocarcinoma. The rearrangement links TRBV11-3 to TRBJ2-3, with no clear D. The source was normal lung tissue next to the tumor, collected before any cancer treatment. The CDR3 region is CASSLSNIGGDTQYF. The CDR3 nucleotides read TGTGCCAGCAGCTTGAGCAACATTGGTGGAGATACGCAGTATTTT.